What follows are 13 T cell receptor beta chains derived from one specimen sequenced in a study of T cells in Graves' hyperthyroidism and ophthalmopathy. There were TCR beta CDR3 regions amplified from RNA transcripts. The HTBI set primed first-round TCR CDR3 RT-PCR. TCRdb independently ran MiXCR on the multiplex PCR reads; one entry per CDR3 protein. Of under 300,000 distinct CDR3 sequences listed, approximately 14% are singletons. Sequencing input: blood. The receptors originated from a woman between 35 and 50 years old with Graves' hyperthyroidism that later progressed to Graves' ophthalmopathy.

Many counts were recorded for this clonotype. The CDR3 sequence: CSARGLGPDTDTQYF. CDR3 DNA: TGCAGTGCTAGAGGACTAGGTCCGGACACAGATACGCAGTATTTT. This chain joins TRBV20-1 and TRBJ2-3, with D perhaps matching TRBD2 (6 bases). The CDR3 runs to 15 residues. The V gene lost 1 base and the J gene lost 2 bases, with 13 bases spanning the gap. Per germline, CDR1 DFQATT and CDR2 SNEGSKA (reference sequence).

The CDR3 protein is CASTQGGEVYNEQFF. DNA of the CDR3: TGTGCCAGCACCCAAGGGGGGGAAGTCTACAATGAGCAGTTCTTC. This rearrangement joins TRBV6-1 to TRBJ2-1; the D gene is possibly TRBD2 (7 bases). The V end lost 7 bases, the J end lost 3 bases, and 16 bases lay between the germline ends. CDR3 size: 15 residues. Germline lookup yields CDR1 MNHNS and CDR2 SASEGT.

There are many counts of this clonotype. V usage is TRBV7-3 and J usage is TRBJ2-3; D remains ambiguous. The CDR3 has 16 residues. Germline assignment: CDR1 SGHTA and CDR2 FQGTGA. The germline V and J ends were trimmed by 0 bases and 1 base, with 11 bases remaining between them. This CDR3 is CASSLTVGYGTDTQYF. The CDR3 bases are TGTGCCAGCAGCTTAACTGTAGGTTACGGCACAGATACGCAGTATTTT. Based on the CDR3 plus reference TRBV7-3 and TRBJ2-3, the full variable domain is GAGVSQTPSNKVTEKGKYVELRCDPISGHTALYWYRQSLGQGPEFLIYFQGTGAADDSGLPNDRFFAVRPEGSVSTLKIQRTERGDSAVYLCASSLTVGYGTDTQYFGPGTRLTVL.

This clonotype was picked up many times. This chain uses TRBV28 with TRBJ1-5; a weak D match, TRBD1 (5 bases). The CDR3 runs to 15 residues. Deletions cut 6 bases from V and 7 bases from J, with 19 bases between. Looked up from germline, CDR1 is MDHEN and CDR2 is SYDVKM. The CDR3 region is CASSQAGRSKQPQHF. In DNA, the CDR3 is TGTGCCAGCAGCCAGGCAGGGAGGTCCAAGCAGCCCCAGCATTTT.

This clonotype was recorded at least ten times. The chain combines TRBV20-1 with TRBJ2-7, with TRBD1 matching over 7 bases. CDR3 length: 15 residues. From germline, CDR1 is DFQATT and CDR2 SNEGSKA (reference sequence). V was clipped by 3 bases and J by 2 bases; unmatched bases: 10. CDR3 nucleotides: TGCAGTGCTAGGGGACAGCCCCAGGGGACCTACGAGCAGTACTTC. It yields the protein CSARGQPQGTYEQYF.

This clonotype was counted ten times or more. The chain employs TRBV4-1 and TRBJ2-7, with a possible D match to TRBD2 (6 bases). V lost 0 bases and J 3 bases, leaving 15 bases between the germline ends. Per the germline V gene, CDR1 is MGHRA and CDR2 is YSYEKL. CDR3 length: 16 residues. This chain's CDR3 is CASSQDAGTLNYEQYF. CDR3 sequence (DNA): TGCGCCAGCAGCCAAGATGCCGGGACTCTAAACTACGAGCAGTACTTC.

As regards this clonotype: A much larger clone sits a single nucleotide away, making a read error possible. The CDR3 DNA sequence: TGTGCCAGCAGCTTTGGGACAGGGATGGGCGGGACCACGGGAGAGCAGTTCTTC. Its translation is CASSFGTGMGGTTGEQFF. The rearrangement links TRBV7-8 to TRBJ2-1, with TRBD1 identical over 9 bases. Germline V gene lookup returns CDR1 SGHVS and CDR2 FQNEAQ. V lost 3 bases and J lost 10; bases outside the gene matches: 19. The CDR3 is 18 residues long.

J is TRBJ1-2 and V is TRBV6-5, with TRBD1 matching 8 bases. V lost 4 bases and J lost 11; bases outside the gene matches: 12. Germline V gene sequence: CDR1 MNHEY, CDR2 SVGAGI. This CDR3 has 14 residues. The CDR3 DNA follows: TGTGCCAGCAGTTCCCCCGGGACAGGCGCTTTTTACACCTTC. Residues: CASSSPGTGAFYTF.

This chain links TRBV11-1 with TRBJ2-1; D is undetermined. The V end lost 0 bases, the J end lost 7 bases, and 10 bases lay between the germline ends. This CDR3 spans 14 amino acids. CDR1 is SGHAT, CDR2 FQDESV, per germline (reference sequence). Here the CDR3 reads CASSLAPAKNEQFF. CDR3 in DNA: TGTGCCAGCAGCTTAGCGCCCGCCAAAAATGAGCAGTTCTTC.

Many counts were recorded for this clonotype. The chain combines TRBV11-2 with TRBJ2-7; D gene unclear. Trimming took off 5 bases at V and 5 bases at J, with 19 bases between the two ends. CDR1 and CDR2 (germline): SGHAT, FQNNGV. CDR3 length: 15 amino acids. CDR3 bases: TGTGCCAGCAGCCCGACCGAGACACCCTTTGACGAGCAGTACTTC. Its translation is CASSPTETPFDEQYF.

In this sample, this clonotype turned up many times. This sequence joins TRBV11-2 and TRBJ2-7; the D gene is possibly TRBD1 (6 bases). Germline V gene lookup returns CDR1 SGHAT and CDR2 FQNNGV. The germline V and J ends were trimmed by 1 base and 4 bases, with 20 bases remaining between them. This CDR3 has 17 residues. CDR3 region: CASSLGSPGAHRYEQYF. DNA of the CDR3: TGTGCCAGCAGCTTAGGTTCCCCAGGGGCCCATCGTTACGAGCAGTACTTC. The full variable domain, in which reference TRBV11-2 and TRBJ2-7 provide the parts outside the CDR3, is EAGVAQSPRYKIIEKRQSVAFWCNPISGHATLYWYQQILGQGPKLLIQFQNNGVVDDSQLPKDRFSAERLKGVDSTLKIQPAKLEDSAVYLCASSLGSPGAHRYEQYFGPGTRLTVT.

This clonotype was seen only a few times. It may be a read error: a sequence one base away is much more abundant. V is TRBV4-1 and J is TRBJ2-1; 7 bases line up with TRBD2. The germline CDR1 and CDR2 sequences are MGHRA and YSYEKL. The CDR3 extends over 16 amino acids. CDR3 protein: CASSQETSNSYNGQFF. CDR3 coding DNA: TGCGCCAGCAGCCAAGAGACTAGCAACAGCTACAATGGGCAGTTCTTC.

V usage is TRBV13 and J usage is TRBJ1-4; D unclear. This CDR3 is 12 amino acids long. Trimming removed 4 bases at V and 8 bases at J, with 8 bases between. CDR1 PRHDT and CDR2 FYEKMQ come from the germline V gene (reference sequence). CDR3 sequence reads: CASSWEREKLFF. CDR3 in DNA: TGTGCCAGCAGCTGGGAGAGGGAAAAACTGTTTTTT. Full variable domain (missing parts from reference TRBV13 and TRBJ1-4): AAGVIQSPRHLIKEKRETATLKCYPIPRHDTVYWYQQGPGQDPQFLISFYEKMQSDKGSIPDRFSAQQFSDYHSELNMSSLELGDSALYFCASSWEREKLFFGSGTQLSVL.